This T cell receptor beta chain came from a study of control samples from healthy donors and cancer patients. There are many counts of this clone. The protocol was immunoSEQ multiplex PCR, while the TCRdb copy is restricted to in-frame clones and leaves out a portion. Among 96,000 or so clones listed, over 85% were seen once. The TCR comes from a man younger than 35 in good health. The sample taken for sequencing was blood.

CDR3 bases: TGCGCCAGCAGCCAAGTACCGGGACTAGAAAACGAGCAGTACTTC. Its translation is CASSQVPGLENEQYF. This chain links TRBV4-1 with TRBJ2-7, with 8 bases fitting TRBD2. The CDR3 covers 15 residues. With 1 base clipped from V and 5 bases from J, the junction kept 7 bases outside the gene matches. Per germline, CDR1 MGHRA and CDR2 YSYEKL.